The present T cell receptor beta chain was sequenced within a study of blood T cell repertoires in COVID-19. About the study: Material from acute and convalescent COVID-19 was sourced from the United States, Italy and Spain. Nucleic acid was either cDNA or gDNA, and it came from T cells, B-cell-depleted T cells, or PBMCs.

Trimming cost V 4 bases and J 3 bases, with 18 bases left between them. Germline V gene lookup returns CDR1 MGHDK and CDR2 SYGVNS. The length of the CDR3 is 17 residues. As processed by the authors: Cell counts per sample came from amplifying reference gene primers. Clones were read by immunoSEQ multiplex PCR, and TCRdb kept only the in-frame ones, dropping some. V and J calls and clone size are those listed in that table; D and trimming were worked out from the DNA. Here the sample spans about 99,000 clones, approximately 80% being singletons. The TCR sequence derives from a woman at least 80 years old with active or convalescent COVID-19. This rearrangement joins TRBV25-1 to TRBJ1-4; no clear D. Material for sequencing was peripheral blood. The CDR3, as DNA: TGTGCCAGCAGTGCACTCCTAGGCAGTTTCTCTAATGAAAAACTGTTTTTT. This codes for CASSALLGSFSNEKLFF.